This T cell receptor (beta chain) was found in a study of early T cells in non-severe SARS-CoV-2 infection (dated by TCRdb to the early 2020s). With respect to the entire study: Because TCR sequencing relied on bulk RNA taken from unsorted whole blood, pairing of alpha and beta chains was not possible. On the study overall, not on this receptor specifically: VDJdb matching was skewed toward anti-spike CD8 responses and likely underestimated virus-specific expansions, missing private and CD4 specificities.

Library preparation used 5' RACE. TCRdb shows the sequencer as NextSeq 500. In the TCR library protocol, unique molecular identifiers were attached to individual cDNA molecules to correct for PCR bias and sequencing error. Sequencing covered both TCR alpha and beta chains, and within each sample the abundances of alpha and beta sequences were tightly co-correlated. On the authors' methods: Decombinator V4 was used to perform V gene, J gene and CDR3 annotation of TCR sequences. Expanded TCRs were defined as changing significantly between any two time points under a Poisson model with p below 0.0001. TCR abundances were normalised to the total number of TCRs sequenced in each sample and reported as counts per million. TRAV1-2 paired with TRAJ12, TRAJ20 or TRAJ33 defined MAIT TCRs, while TRAV10 paired with TRAJ18 defined iNKT TCRs. VDJdb, accessed on 1 November 2021, was searched for TCRs annotated for CMV, EBV and SARS-CoV-2, and TCRs annotated for more than one antigen were excluded. The public reads were reanalyzed by TCRdb: fastp trimming at Q25, MiXCR alignment, in-frame beta chains only. Each entry merges the rows of one CDR3 protein and shows their most common DNA and genes. TCRdb, not the authors, supplied the V and J calls. Here the sample has about 97,000 distinct CDR3 sequences; 9.5% to 12% occur a single time. Around 4.7% of the sample goes to the ten largest clones.

The study was a case-control design nested within a healthcare worker cohort in London, UK, with weekly nasopharyngeal swab PCR tests and blood sampling. Healthcare workers were enrolled in the week of the UK lockdown, from 23 to 31 March 2020, and were followed every week for up to 16 weeks. The germline V gene encodes CDR1 SNHLY and CDR2 FYNNEI. The CDR3 runs 15 residues from the cysteine to the phenylalanine. Kept here is only the CDR3 DNA, which spans 45 bases and is read in frame from base 1. Compared with germline, V lacks 6 bases and J lacks 4 bases; bases without a gene match: 7. Concerning this clonotype: Its cognate antigen has yet to be identified. Base qualities are not recorded, but no much larger clone differs from it by a single base.

The origin of this receptor is an adult who was a healthcare worker with PCR-confirmed SARS-CoV-2 infection or an uninfected control (not recorded which). Sequencing was performed on whole blood, taken at baseline. The chain employs TRBV2 and TRBJ2-3; TRBD1 fits 10 bases in the junction. The DNA reads TGTGCCAGCAGAACTCCGGGACAGGGGTCAGATACGCAGTATTTT. The translation is CASRTPGQGSDTQYF.